The sequence of this TCR beta chain was determined in a study of monozygotic twins with inflammatory bowel disease (dated by TCRdb to 2018 to 2020). Turning to the overall study: The full study comprised some 30 monozygotic twin pairs: nine German pairs (four IBD-concordant, five IBD-discordant) and 19 IBD-discordant Danish pairs. Each individual had, on average, about 151 000 unique TCRalpha sequences and 181 000 unique TCRbeta sequences available for analysis. The search for disease-associated traits relied mainly on comparing, within discordant pairs, IBD patients with their genetically identical healthy co-twins.

Libraries were prepared through 5' RACE. The input for every TCR library was around 3,800 ng of total RNA. For each sample, cDNA was synthesized in eight separate reactions using SMARTScribe reverse transcriptase. Unique molecular identifiers containing a 6-nucleotide sample barcode were introduced through template switching during cDNA synthesis. TCRalpha and TCRbeta cDNA was amplified in two nested PCRs of around 15 and 9 cycles, and bead purification was carried out after each PCR. Before amplification, the cDNA was treated with uracil DNA-glycosylase and purified using the QIAquick PCR purification kit. The second PCR added Illumina TruSeq-compatible adapters along with sample-specific barcodes. Library quality and concentration were assessed using TapeStation and Qubit, and roughly 5 ng of each library was pooled. The pooled libraries were sequenced with 2 x 100 bp reads and custom sequencing primers on an Illumina HiSeq2500 single-index Rapid Run. The original pipeline was this. UMI-based consensus assembly with MiGEC version 1.2.6 was used to correct PCR and sequencing errors. MiXCR version 2.1.1 was used for V(D)J alignment, clonotype assembly and CDR3 extraction. To normalise gene usage, clonotype sharing and MAIT/NKT TCR abundance, the analysis used the top 1000, 10 000 and 20 000 clonotypes per sample. After downsampling to 27 000 UMIs, diversity was calculated as the inverse Simpson index using the vegan R package. Paired Mann-Whitney U tests on discordant twin pairs were used, with Benjamini-Hochberg multiple-testing correction. After the reads were reprocessed by TCRdb, one entry was made per CDR3 protein sequence, with no DNA. Here the V and J calls rest on TCRdb's processing, not on the authors' analysis. The sample has around 450,000 distinct CDR3 sequences on record. The ten largest clonotypes hold approximately 2.4% of the sample.

Summary of the overall study and its limitations: No single strong signal or clonotype linked to IBD turned up in the results, so the idea that one exists was not supported. Because patients were on differing immunosuppressive treatments, the repertoires may have picked up extra background noise and inter-individual variability. The analysis was unable to tell different T cell subtypes apart. Compared with healthy twins, IBD patients shared fewer clonotypes with other individuals, and the difference was most pronounced in patients with signs of disease activity. Measured by the inverse Simpson index, TCRbeta repertoire diversity was lower in IBD patients than in their healthy co-twins. Concordant and discordant twins showed no difference in repertoire similarity, possibly because of limited statistical power.

Remarks on this clonotype: This receptor's antigen is unknown.

The germline V gene encodes CDR1 MGHRA and CDR2 YSYEKL. Including cysteine and phenylalanine, the CDR3 has 17 amino acids. No nucleotide data were recorded. From each donor, an approximately 2.5 ml peripheral blood sample was collected into PAXgene tubes and kept at -80 degrees C. Without T cell sorting, total RNA was isolated from whole blood using the PAXgene blood miRNA kit on an automated QIAcube. Peripheral blood from monozygotic twin pairs, either concordant or discordant for inflammatory bowel disease, underwent deep TCRalpha and TCRbeta repertoire profiling that used unique molecular barcoding. Smoking habits were recorded for all twin pairs, and each individual was classified as a current, former or never smoker.

The rearrangement combines TRBV4-1 with TRBJ1-1; absent DNA, TCRdb's TRBD1 call cannot be checked. The material sequenced was blood. This TCR was recovered from a human donor with ulcerative colitis or Crohn's disease, or a healthy co-twin of an affected twin (not recorded which). CDR3 protein: CASSLAWKGQGGPEAFF.